The rows below give T cell receptor beta chains drawn from one sample of a study of cytomegalovirus exposure and HLA in healthy donors. TCRdb's copy holds only in-frame clones and misses some; the assay was immunoSEQ multiplex PCR. The sample records 100,000 to 120,000 clones, approximately 90% being singletons. Sample: PBMCs. These receptors were taken from a woman in her twenties or thirties in good health and CMV-seropositive. Both conserved end residues are part of each CDR3. D genes are given only for firm matches. Some rows mark clone size as missing; the rest say once, few, many or name a class of expanded clone.

clone size	J gene	V gene	D gene	CDR3 DNA	CDR3 protein
.	TRBJ2-7	TRBV14	.	TGTGCCAGCAGCCCCGGGGGTGAGCAGTACTTC	CASSPGGEQYF
.	TRBJ2-3	TRBV15	.	TGTGCCACCAGCTCCAGACAGGGAGGTACGCAGTATTTT	CATSSRQGGTQYF
.	TRBJ2-2	TRBV7-9	.	TGTGCCAGACAGGGTTCCACCGGGGAGCTGTTTTTT	CARQGSTGELFF
.	TRBJ1-2	TRBV4-3	TRBD1	TGCGCCAGCAGCCCCTCGGACAGGACCAACTATGGCTACACCTTC	CASSPSDRTNYGYTF
.	TRBJ2-1	TRBV7-9	TRBD1	TGTGCCAGCAGCCTCAAGGGACAGGCCTACAATGAGCAGTTCTTC	CASSLKGQAYNEQFF
.	TRBJ2-1	TRBV15	.	TGTGCCACCAGCGGAAAAAGCCGGCGGTACAATGAGCAGTTCTTC	CATSGKSRRYNEQFF
.	TRBJ2-5	TRBV9	.	TGTGCCAGCAGCGTCTCTTCTAGCTTAGGGGAGACCCAGTACTTC	CASSVSSSLGETQYF
.	TRBJ2-3	TRBV5-4	TRBD2	TGTGCCAGCAGCCTAGGGACTAGCGGGAGCACAGATACGCAGTATTTT	CASSLGTSGSTDTQYF
.	TRBJ2-3	TRBV30	.	TGTGCCTGGAGTGTACGCGGGTACTCGCAGTATTTT	CAWSVRGYSQYF
.	TRBJ2-1	TRBV9	TRBD2	TGTGCCAGCAGCGGACGTAGCGGGAGAGGGCATGAGCAGTTCTTC	CASSGRSGRGHEQFF
.	TRBJ2-5	TRBV4-1	.	TGCGCCAGCAGCCAAGACAGAGGCCACGAGACCCAGTACTTC	CASSQDRGHETQYF
.	TRBJ2-5	TRBV5-1	TRBD1	TGCGCCAGCTGGACAGGGAGCATGAAAGAGACCCAGTACTTC	CASWTGSMKETQYF
.	TRBJ1-5	TRBV5-1	.	TGCGCCAGCAGCTTGTCGGGGGGGCCCCAGCATTTT	CASSLSGGPQHF
.	TRBJ2-1	TRBV9	TRBD2	TGTGCCAGCAGCGTAGGCGGGAGGGCCGGTGATGAGCAGTTCTTC	CASSVGGRAGDEQFF
.	TRBJ2-5	TRBV7-8	.	TGTGCCAGCAGCCGCAGAACCGGGGAGACCCAGTACTTC	CASSRRTGETQYF
few	TRBJ2-5	TRBV28	.	TGTGCCAGCAGTTTAACCCCGGGAAGCGGGCAAGAGACCCAGTACTTC	CASSLTPGSGQETQYF
.	TRBJ2-3	TRBV29-1	.	TGCAGCGGCCTGAGACAGGATCTAGATACGCAGTATTTT	CSGLRQDLDTQYF
once	TRBJ1-1	TRBV28	TRBD1	TGTGCCAGCAGTCTTGGACAGGGTCGAGGAAACACTGAAGCTTTCTTT	CASSLGQGRGNTEAFF
.	TRBJ2-7	TRBV4-3	TRBD2	TGCGCCAGCAGCCAAGTACGGACTAGCGCTGGGAGCTCCTACGAGCAGTACTTC	CASSQVRTSAGSSYEQYF
.	TRBJ2-7	TRBV4-1	TRBD2	TGCGCCAGCAGCCAATTGGGGAATAGCGGGAGATCCTACGAGCAGTACTTC	CASSQLGNSGRSYEQYF
.	TRBJ2-1	TRBV6-4	TRBD1	TGTGCCAGCAGTCTAGACAGGGGTCCCAACAATGAGCAGTTCTTC	CASSLDRGPNNEQFF
.	TRBJ2-7	TRBV5-5	.	TGTGCCAGCAGCTTACCCACGAGCTCCTACGAGCAGTACTTC	CASSLPTSSYEQYF
.	TRBJ2-7	TRBV19	TRBD2	TGTGCCACCAGAGCGGGATATCACTACGAGCAGTACTTC	CATRAGYHYEQYF
.	TRBJ2-3	TRBV6-1	TRBD2	TGTGCCAGCGGGCCGACTAGCGGAAACACAGATACGCAGTATTTT	CASGPTSGNTDTQYF
.	TRBJ2-2	TRBV5-4	.	TGTGCCAGCAGCTTGGTGCGTAACGGGGAGCTGTTTTTT	CASSLVRNGELFF
once	TRBJ2-5	TRBV4-3	.	TGCGCCAGCAGCCATGGGACCGGGACCCAGGGGGAGACCCAGTACTTC	CASSHGTGTQGETQYF
.	TRBJ2-7	TRBV28	TRBD2	TGTGCCAGCAGTTTCGGCGGGGGATCCTACGAGCAGTACTTC	CASSFGGGSYEQYF
.	TRBJ1-4	TRBV7-6	.	TGTGCCAGCAGCCCGGGGTCTAATGAAAAACTGTTTTTT	CASSPGSNEKLFF
.	TRBJ2-2	TRBV7-9	TRBD2	TGTGCCAGCAGCCAAAAACTAGCGGGGGCCACCGGGGAGCTGTTTTTT	CASSQKLAGATGELFF
.	TRBJ2-7	TRBV30	TRBD2	TGTGCCTGGACCCTCCTTAGCGGGAGAAACGAGCAGTACTTC	CAWTLLSGRNEQYF
.	TRBJ2-2	TRBV5-1	.	TGCGCCAGCAGTGAGACAGGGAACACCGGGGAGCTGTTTTTT	CASSETGNTGELFF
many	TRBJ1-2	TRBV5-4	TRBD1	TGTGCCAGCAGCTCAATCCCGGACAGGGGCGGCGGTGGCTACACCTTC	CASSSIPDRGGGGYTF